The 28 T cell receptor beta chains given below trace back to one sample, sequenced in a study of T-cell reconstitution after alpha-beta-depleted transplantation in children. Unique molecular identifiers were used to barcode this TCRbeta library. One entry per CDR3 protein, called by TCRdb with MiXCR from the PCR reads. The sample includes about 400,000 distinct CDR3 sequences, roughly 22% of them seen just once. The sequencing used PBMCs from the stem cell graft donor, collected from the stem cell graft. The receptor source for this set is a human donor who donated a stem cell graft to a child with acute myeloid leukemia.

The chain couples TRBV4-3 to TRBJ1-5; 10 nucleotides align to TRBD1. J was trimmed by 6 bases and V by 0 bases; bases with no gene match: 2. Germline V CDR1 and CDR2: LGHNA, YSLEER. The CDR3 extends over 15 amino acids. The CDR3 here is CASSQDDRGPQPQHF. For the CDR3, the DNA is TGCGCCAGCAGCCAAGACGACAGGGGGCCTCAGCCCCAGCATTTT.

The J gene is TRBJ1-5, the V gene TRBV12-3 or TRBV12-4, with D unresolved. CDR3 size: 15 residues. Trimming left V 3 bases short and J 3 bases short, with 12 bases between. CDR3 loop: CASSFDSGFNQPQHF. The CDR3 DNA reads as TGTGCCAGCAGTTTTGACTCAGGTTTCAATCAGCCCCAGCATTTT.

J is TRBJ2-7 and V is TRBV7-6; D assignment may be TRBD1 or TRBD2 (5 bases each). The CDR3 sequence is 15 residues long. Per the germline V gene, CDR1 is SGHVS and CDR2 is FNYEAQ. V shed 4 bases and J shed 2 bases, with 15 bases lying between them. CDR3 region: CASSSISGQTYEQYF. CDR3 nucleotide sequence: TGTGCCAGCAGCTCAATATCGGGGCAAACCTACGAGCAGTACTTC.

This clonotype was recorded a few times. The gene calls are TRBV6-5 and TRBJ2-7; a weak D match, TRBD1 (7 bases). The CDR3 has 15 residues. Germline V gene lookup returns CDR1 MNHEY and CDR2 SVGAGI. The V end was cut by 0 bases, the J end by 4 bases, with 13 bases between. The CDR3 sequence: CASSYSGGRGYEQYF. In DNA, the CDR3 is TGTGCCAGCAGTTACTCGGGGGGCAGGGGGTACGAGCAGTACTTC.

The table lists this clonotype with a count of one. The chain combines TRBV10-1 with TRBJ1-1; D is perhaps TRBD1 (5 bases). Per germline, CDR1 WNHNN and CDR2 SYGVQD (reference sequence). V was trimmed by 2 bases and J by 1 base, leaving 14 bases between them. This CDR3 has 16 residues. DNA of the CDR3: TGCGCCAGCAGTGAGCAGACAGACCCGAAGAACACTGAAGCTTTCTTT. Protein product: CASSEQTDPKNTEAFF.

The chain employs TRBV6-5 and TRBJ1-2; tentative D call: TRBD1 (5 bases). Germline V gives CDR1 MNHEY, CDR2 SVGAGI. The CDR3 length is 12 residues. V was clipped by 6 bases and J by 7 bases, with 12 bases between them. The CDR3 loop is CASRSQASGYTF. The CDR3 DNA is TGTGCCAGCAGATCACAGGCGTCTGGCTACACCTTC.

This clonotype was counted a few times. The gene calls are TRBV12-3 or TRBV12-4 and TRBJ2-2, with 7 nucleotides matching TRBD1. V shed 3 bases, J shed 5 bases, and the junction held 3 bases outside the gene matches. The CDR3 length is 14 residues. The CDR3 DNA follows: TGTGCCAGCAGTTTCACAGGGGTTACCGGGGAGCTGTTTTTT. It translates to CASSFTGVTGELFF.

This clonotype was picked up a small number of times. This chain links TRBV15 with TRBJ2-1; D tentatively reads TRBD1 or TRBD2 (5 bases each). The CDR3 length is 15 residues. V lost 0 bases and J lost 5, with 11 bases in between. The germline gives CDR1 LNHNV, CDR2 YYDKDF (reference sequence). CDR3 sequence (DNA): TGTGCCACCAGCAGAGATCGGGGCAGACACAATGAGCAGTTCTTC. This sequence encodes CATSRDRGRHNEQFF.

This clonotype was detected a few times. V is TRBV5-1 and J is TRBJ2-7; D is perhaps TRBD1 or TRBD2 (5 bases each). Germline V lookup: CDR1 SGHRS, CDR2 YFSETQ. The CDR3 spans 14 residues. The V and J ends lost 0 bases and 5 bases respectively, with 12 bases between them. CDR3 DNA sequence: TGCGCCAGCAGCTTGGGGCAGGGTAGCGACGAGCAGTACTTC. It specifies CASSLGQGSDEQYF.

Points on this clonotype: This sequence may be a read error, since a much larger clone differs from it by one base. The V and J genes are TRBV7-6 and TRBJ2-1, with D uncertain. Germline loops: CDR1 SGHVS, CDR2 FNYEAQ. V lost 1 base and J 2 bases, leaving 6 bases between the germline ends. This CDR3 has 14 amino acids. CDR3 nucleotides: TGTGCCAGCAGCTTAGTCGCCCCCTACAATGAGCAGTTCTTC. It is translated as CASSLVAPYNEQFF.

V is TRBV10-2 and J is TRBJ2-5; D is possibly TRBD1 (6 bases). Germline CDR1 reads WSHSY; CDR2 reads SAAADI. V was shortened by 6 bases and J by 10 bases, with 18 bases between the two germline ends. This CDR3 contains 13 residues. CDR3 sequence reads: CASRQSGHWGQYF. The CDR3, as DNA: TGCGCCAGCAGGCAATCGGGACATTGGGGCCAGTACTTC.

This clonotype was counted only a few times. The V and J genes are TRBV4-2 and TRBJ2-1; either TRBD1 or TRBD2 may fit D (5 bases each). The length of the CDR3 is 15 residues. Germline V CDR1 and CDR2: LGHNA, YNFKEQ. V was pared by 2 bases and J by 5 bases, with 13 bases between. In DNA form, the CDR3 reads TGTGCCAGCAGCCAACGTCATGAGGGGAACAATGAGCAGTTCTTC. Its protein product is CASSQRHEGNNEQFF.

There are a few counts of this clonotype. The chain has TRBV7-9 and TRBJ2-7; 7 bases match TRBD2. Germline CDR1 and CDR2: SEHNR and FQNEAQ (reference sequence). The CDR3 is 14 residues long. V gave up 3 bases and J gave up 5 bases; unmatched junction bases: 7. In DNA, the CDR3 is TGTGCCAGCAGCTTTGACGAACTAGCGCACGAGCAGTACTTC. Amino acid sequence: CASSFDELAHEQYF.

V gene TRBV28 combines with J gene TRBJ2-1; TRBD2 matches 13 bases. V shed 2 bases, J shed 8 bases, and the junction held 6 bases outside the gene matches. CDR1 and CDR2 from the germline V gene are MDHEN and SYDVKM. CDR3 length equals 16 residues. The CDR3 loop reads CASSLGLAGEVDEQFF. The CDR3 nucleotides are TGTGCCAGCAGTTTAGGACTAGCGGGAGAAGTGGATGAGCAGTTCTTC.

This clonotype was recorded a few times. This sequence joins TRBV6-2 or TRBV6-3 and TRBJ2-7; 7 nucleotides line up with TRBD2. Germline CDR1 is MNHEY and CDR2 is SVGEGT. CDR3 length equals 15 residues. The ends lost 3 bases at V and 1 base at J; junction bases unmatched: 6. The CDR3 sequence is CASSYNPGGSYEQYF. The CDR3 DNA reads TGTGCCAGCAGTTATAACCCGGGGGGATCCTACGAGCAGTACTTC.

This clonotype was seen many times. The V and J genes are TRBV20-1 and TRBJ2-7, with a tentative D call TRBD1 (6 bases). V shed 0 bases and J shed 2 bases, with 14 bases lying between them. Germline V lookup: CDR1 DFQATT, CDR2 SNEGSKA (reference sequence). CDR3 size: 15 residues. The CDR3 sequence: CSARDRHQGPYEQYF. As DNA, the CDR3 is TGCAGTGCTAGAGATCGACACCAGGGGCCCTACGAGCAGTACTTC.

V usage is TRBV2 and J usage is TRBJ2-1; D might be TRBD1 (5 bases). Germline CDR1 reads SNHLY; CDR2 reads FYNNEI. The CDR3 loop spans 14 amino acids. V lost 0 bases and J lost 3, with 6 bases in between. In DNA form, the CDR3 reads TGTGCCAGCAGTGAAGCGACAGTCTACAATGAGCAGTTCTTC. Protein: CASSEATVYNEQFF.

This clonotype was detected only a few times. The gene calls are TRBV12-3 or TRBV12-4 and TRBJ2-7; no definite D call. This CDR3 has 16 residues. Trimming pared 3 bases from V and 4 bases from J, leaving 19 bases between. Written as DNA, the CDR3 is TGTGCCAGCAGTTTCAGGTTCCACGTAAAGGCTTACGAGCAGTACTTC. It translates to CASSFRFHVKAYEQYF.

This CDR3 reads CASSPESQETQYF. Written as DNA, the CDR3 is TGTGCCAGCAGCCCTGAATCGCAAGAGACCCAGTACTTC. This chain connects TRBV3-1 to TRBJ2-5; D call uncertain. Per germline, CDR1 LGHDT and CDR2 YNNKEL (reference sequence). V was clipped by 4 bases and J by 2 bases, with 8 bases between them. CDR3 length: 13 amino acids.

This clonotype occurred a few times. V is TRBV7-2 and J is TRBJ2-7; TRBD2 might be the D (6 bases). Trimming pared 5 bases from V and 4 bases from J, leaving 15 bases between. Germline values: CDR1 SGHTA, CDR2 FQGNSA. CDR3 length: 14 residues. CDR3: CASSHSGGEYEQYF. In DNA form, the CDR3 reads TGTGCCAGCAGCCATAGCGGAGGGGAATACGAGCAGTACTTC.

The table lists this clonotype with many counts. V gene TRBV6-2 or TRBV6-3 combines with J gene TRBJ2-7; TRBD2 matches 7 bases. CDR1 and CDR2 from the germline V gene are MNHEY and SVGEGT. The trim removed 5 bases at V and 6 bases at J, leaving 4 bases unmatched. The CDR3 has 12 amino acids. The CDR3: CASSRLAAEQYF. The CDR3, as DNA: TGTGCCAGCAGTCGACTAGCTGCCGAGCAGTACTTC.

This clonotype was recorded at least ten times. The genes are TRBV20-1 and TRBJ1-4; D remains unclear. This CDR3 has 12 residues. Germline CDR1 DFQATT, CDR2 SNEGSKA (reference sequence). V was trimmed by 6 bases and J by 4 bases, leaving 9 bases between them. As DNA, the CDR3 is TGCAGTGCCGGAGAGATTAATGAAAAACTGTTTTTT. Translating it yields CSAGEINEKLFF.

This chain uses TRBV4-1 with TRBJ2-3; 14 nucleotides align to TRBD2. Unmatched junction bases numbered 7, after V lost 8 bases and J lost 6 bases. The CDR3 runs to 15 residues. Germline assignment: CDR1 MGHRA and CDR2 YSYEKL. The CDR3 reads CASGGLAGGFDTQYF. CDR3 bases: TGCGCCAGCGGTGGACTAGCGGGAGGATTCGATACGCAGTATTTT.

This clonotype was found a few times. The chain carries TRBV12-3 or TRBV12-4 and TRBJ1-2; D is possibly TRBD1 (5 bases). This CDR3 spans 14 amino acids. Trimming shortened V by 2 bases and J by 4 bases, and 11 bases separated the two germline ends. DNA for the CDR3: TGTGCCAGCAGTTTAAGCGACAGACCCTATGGCTACACCTTC. Translation gives CASSLSDRPYGYTF.

This clonotype came up many times. This chain links TRBV29-1 with TRBJ1-2, with D perhaps TRBD1 (5 bases). CDR3 length: 13 amino acids. V shed 3 bases and J shed 4 bases, with 12 bases lying between them. CDR1 SQVTM and CDR2 ANQGSEA come from the germline V gene. The CDR3 loop reads CSVEEGKVYGYTF. CDR3 nucleotide sequence: TGCAGCGTTGAGGAGGGGAAAGTCTATGGCTACACCTTC. Combining the CDR3 with reference TRBV29-1 and TRBJ1-2 gives the whole variable domain SAVISQKPSRDICQRGTSLTIQCQVDSQVTMMFWYRQQPGQSLTLIATANQGSEATYESGFVIDKFPISRPNLTFSTLTVSNMSPEDSSIYLCSVEEGKVYGYTFGSGTRLTVV.

The rearrangement uses TRBV21-1 and TRBJ2-3; the table names TRBD2, a call not compared with the DNA. TRBV21-1 is a pseudogene segment. The CDR3 runs 16 residues. CDR3 loop: CASSNTSGTNTDTQYF. As DNA, the CDR3 is TGTGCCAGCAGCAATACTAGCGGGACAAACACAGATACGCAGTATTTT.

A few counts support this clonotype. The chain joins TRBV6-5 to TRBJ2-2; 9 bases agree with TRBD2. V shed 2 bases and J 3 bases; nucleotides not matched to a gene: 10. The CDR3 extends over 18 amino acids. CDR1 is MNHEY, CDR2 SVGAGI, per germline. The CDR3 DNA is TGTGCCAGCAGTTACGTGGTAGCGGGAGATTTGGACACCGGGGAGCTGTTTTTT. Its translation is CASSYVVAGDLDTGELFF.

This clonotype appeared many times. The V call is TRBV20-1, the J call TRBJ2-7; 7 bases map to TRBD2. CDR3 length: 12 amino acids. The J segment lost 7 bases and the V segment lost 5 bases, leaving 8 bases of the junction unmatched. Germline CDR1 is DFQATT and CDR2 is SNEGSKA (reference sequence). CDR3 sequence (DNA): TGCAGTGCTGGACATTGGGAGGGAGAGCAGTACTTC. It specifies CSAGHWEGEQYF.